This T cell receptor (beta chain) originates from a study of response to subunit inactivated influenza vaccine. One entry per CDR3 protein, called by TCRdb with MiXCR from the RT-PCR reads. The profile shows more than 550,000 distinct CDR3 sequences, approximately 10% of them singletons. Whole-study results and caveats: A suggestion made by the authors is that each seasonal influenza vaccination recruits few new T cells.

Trimming at V came to 1 base and at J to 4 bases, leaving 8 bases not matched to a gene. CDR1 and CDR2 (germline): LNHNV, YYDKDF (reference sequence). This CDR3 is 17 amino acids long. This clonotype came up many times. Its antigen remains unidentified. These data also featured in a second study, about T cells expressing NK-cell markers. As reported in that work: TCR beta libraries carry UMIs added by 5'RACE template switching. Sorted CD3+CD56+NKG2C+, CD3+CD56+NKG2C- and CD3+CD56-NKG2C+ T cells provided the TCR beta repertoires. There were seven HCMV-seropositive donors and one seronegative donor among the eight sequenced.

This receptor was taken from a man in his fifties who received an inactivated influenza vaccine. The sequenced sample was PBMCs from blood, obtained on the day of vaccination. V usage is TRBV15 and J usage is TRBJ1-2; 11 bases align to TRBD1. This chain's CDR3 is CATSRGDRGWPVYGYTF. For the CDR3, the DNA is TGTGCCACCAGCAGAGGGGACAGGGGGTGGCCTGTCTATGGCTACACCTTC.